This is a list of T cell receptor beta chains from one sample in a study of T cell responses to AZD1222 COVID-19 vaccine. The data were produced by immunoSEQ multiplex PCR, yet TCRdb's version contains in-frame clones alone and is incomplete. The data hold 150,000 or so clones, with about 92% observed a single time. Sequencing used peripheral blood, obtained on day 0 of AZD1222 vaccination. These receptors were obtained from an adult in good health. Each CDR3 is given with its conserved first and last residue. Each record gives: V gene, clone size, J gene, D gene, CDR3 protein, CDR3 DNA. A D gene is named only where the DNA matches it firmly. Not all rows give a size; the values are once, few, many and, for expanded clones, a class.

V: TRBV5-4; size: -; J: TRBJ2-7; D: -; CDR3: CASSFQGYYEQYF; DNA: TGTGCCAGCAGCTTTCAGGGATACTACGAGCAGTACTTC
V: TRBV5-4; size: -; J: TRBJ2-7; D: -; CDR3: CASSLDYSYEQYF; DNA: TGTGCCAGCAGCCTGGACTACTCCTACGAGCAGTACTTC
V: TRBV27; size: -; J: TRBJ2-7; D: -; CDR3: CATREGVFGGYEQYF; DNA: TGTGCCACGCGAGAGGGGGTGTTCGGGGGCTACGAGCAGTACTTC
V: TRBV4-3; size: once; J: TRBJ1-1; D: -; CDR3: CASSQDWGVGEAFF; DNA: TGCGCCAGCAGCCAAGATTGGGGGGTGGGTGAAGCTTTCTTT
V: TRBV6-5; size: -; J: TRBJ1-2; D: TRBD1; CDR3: CASSYSGQGVVGYTF; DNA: TGTGCCAGCAGTTACTCCGGCCAGGGGGTGGTTGGCTACACCTTC
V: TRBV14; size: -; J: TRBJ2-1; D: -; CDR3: CASSQDSVWAGAYNEQFF; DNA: TGTGCCAGCAGCCAAGATAGTGTTTGGGCAGGGGCCTACAATGAGCAGTTCTTC
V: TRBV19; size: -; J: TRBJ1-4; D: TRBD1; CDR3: CASSHRQGSKGAEKLFF; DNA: TGTGCCAGTAGTCATAGACAGGGCAGTAAGGGTGCTGAAAAACTGTTTTTT
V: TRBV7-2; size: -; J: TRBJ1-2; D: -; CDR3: CASSLDRTLVYGYTF; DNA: TGTGCCAGCAGCTTAGACAGGACGCTTGTCTATGGCTACACCTTC
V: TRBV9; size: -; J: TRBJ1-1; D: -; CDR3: CASGLAAAGTEAFF; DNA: TGTGCCAGCGGGTTAGCCGCGGCGGGCACTGAAGCTTTCTTT
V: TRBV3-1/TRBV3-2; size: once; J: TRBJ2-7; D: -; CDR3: CASSQDRLVGEQYF; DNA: TGTGCCAGCAGCCAAGATAGGCTAGTCGGAGAGCAGTACTTC
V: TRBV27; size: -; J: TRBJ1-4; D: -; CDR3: CASSHIGGRRATNEKLFF; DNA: TGTGCCAGCAGTCATATCGGGGGGCGTAGGGCAACTAATGAAAAACTGTTTTTT
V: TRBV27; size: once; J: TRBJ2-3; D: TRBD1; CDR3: CASSPPQGVRNTQYF; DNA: TGTGCCAGCAGTCCCCCGCAGGGGGTACGTAATACGCAGTATTTT
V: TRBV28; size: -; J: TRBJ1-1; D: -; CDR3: CASVAATRNTEAFF; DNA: TGTGCCAGCGTTGCCGCCACTAGGAACACTGAAGCTTTCTTT
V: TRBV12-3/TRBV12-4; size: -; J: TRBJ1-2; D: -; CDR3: CASSLQYGYTF; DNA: TGTGCCAGCAGTTTACAATATGGCTACACCTTC
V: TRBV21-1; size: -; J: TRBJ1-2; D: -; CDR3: CASSKAGQGFYGYTF; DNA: TGTGCCAGCAGCAAAGCGGGACAGGGCTTCTATGGCTACACCTTC
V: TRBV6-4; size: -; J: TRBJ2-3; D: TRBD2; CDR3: CASSDARRGGRDTQYF; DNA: TGTGCCAGCAGTGACGCCCGGCGGGGGGGACGAGATACGCAGTATTTT
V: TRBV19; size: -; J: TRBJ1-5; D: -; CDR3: CASSYAGFGNQPQHF; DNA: TGTGCCAGTAGCTATGCGGGGTTTGGCAATCAGCCCCAGCATTTT
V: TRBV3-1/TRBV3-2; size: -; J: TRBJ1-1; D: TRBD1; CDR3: CASSRGQPQEAFF; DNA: TGTGCCAGCAGCCGGGGACAGCCCCAAGAAGCTTTCTTT
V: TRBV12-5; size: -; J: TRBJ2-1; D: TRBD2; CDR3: CASGLVRLAGATAYNEQFF; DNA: TGTGCTAGTGGTTTGGTACGGCTAGCGGGAGCTACCGCCTACAATGAGCAGTTCTTC
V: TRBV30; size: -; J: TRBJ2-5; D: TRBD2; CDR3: CAWSGLAGGRETQYF; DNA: TGTGCCTGGAGTGGACTAGCGGGGGGGAGAGAGACCCAGTACTTC
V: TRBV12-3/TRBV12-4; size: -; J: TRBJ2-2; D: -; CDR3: CASSLIPFGELFF; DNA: TGTGCCAGCAGTTTAATACCGTTCGGGGAGCTGTTTTTT
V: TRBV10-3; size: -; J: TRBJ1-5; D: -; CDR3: CAITDPGHPNQPQHF; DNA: TGTGCCATCACCGACCCTGGACATCCCAATCAGCCCCAGCATTTT
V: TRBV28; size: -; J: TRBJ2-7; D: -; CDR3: CASTLPRGAGPYEQYF; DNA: TGTGCCAGCACCCTACCCCGAGGGGCGGGACCCTACGAGCAGTACTTC
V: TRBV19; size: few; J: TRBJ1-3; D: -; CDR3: CASSLTGNAGNTIYF; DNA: TGTGCCAGTAGCCTCACAGGGAATGCTGGAAACACCATATATTTT